This T cell receptor (beta chain) appears in the sequencing data of a study of blood T cell repertoires in COVID-19. Study details: The study drew acute and convalescent COVID-19 samples from the United States, Italy and Spain. In each case, the material was cDNA or gDNA derived from T cells, B-cell-depleted T cells, or PBMCs.

This clone was seen a single time. Per the germline V gene, CDR1 is MNHEY and CDR2 is SMNVEV (reference sequence). CDR3 size: 16 residues. Trimming took 5 bases from V and 3 from J; bases not matched to a gene: 6. Original data processing: Amplifying reference gene primers gave estimates of nucleated cell counts. Method: immunoSEQ multiplex PCR; TCRdb's copy keeps in-frame clones and lacks some. V, J and clone size were drawn from that table, and D and trimming were deduced from the DNA. The sample records some 230,000 clones, about four fifths being singletons. The V and J genes are TRBV27 and TRBJ1-4; 10 bases map to TRBD1. Sequencing input: peripheral blood. The sequence was collected from a woman aged 55-70 years with acute or convalescent COVID-19. The CDR3 spells CASSGRQGAANEKLFF. The CDR3 nucleotides read TGTGCCAGCAGTGGTCGACAGGGGGCTGCTAATGAAAAACTGTTTTTT.